Included here is one T cell receptor beta chain sequence, with context. Its antigen is unidentified. TCRdb reprocessed the reads via MiXCR and lists one record per CDR3 protein. The data show 55,000 to 65,000 distinct CDR3 sequences, 62% seen once. These data belong to a study of type 1 regulatory T cells. Study at large: T-allo10 is an in vitro-generated, Tr1-enriched CD4 T cell product specific for alloantigen.

Study outcomes and limitations: Type 1 regulatory T cells had a more restricted TCR repertoire than non-type 1 regulatory T cells.

Germline CDR1 SGHTA, CDR2 FQGNSA. CDR3 length: 14 residues. Trimming took 1 base from V and 5 from J, leaving 8 bases between them. Sequenced sample: cultured non-Tr1 T cells, either the whole culture or a sorted T cell fraction (not recorded which). V is TRBV7-2 and J is TRBJ2-2; D gene ambiguous. The clonotype originates from a human donor in good health. The DNA of the CDR3 is TGTGCCAGCAGCTTAGTTTCGGTTACCGGGGAGCTGTTTTTT. Amino acids: CASSLVSVTGELFF.